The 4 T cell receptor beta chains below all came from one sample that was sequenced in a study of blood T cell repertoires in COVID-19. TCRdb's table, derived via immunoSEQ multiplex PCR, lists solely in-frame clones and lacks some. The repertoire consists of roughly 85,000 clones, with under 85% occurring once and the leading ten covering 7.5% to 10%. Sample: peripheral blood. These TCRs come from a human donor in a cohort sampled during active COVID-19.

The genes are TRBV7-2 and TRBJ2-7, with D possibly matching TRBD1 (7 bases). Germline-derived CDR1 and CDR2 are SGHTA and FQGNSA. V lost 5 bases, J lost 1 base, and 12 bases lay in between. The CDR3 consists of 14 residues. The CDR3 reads CASSPQGGSYEQYF. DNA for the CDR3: TGTGCCAGCAGCCCCCAGGGGGGATCCTACGAGCAGTACTTC.

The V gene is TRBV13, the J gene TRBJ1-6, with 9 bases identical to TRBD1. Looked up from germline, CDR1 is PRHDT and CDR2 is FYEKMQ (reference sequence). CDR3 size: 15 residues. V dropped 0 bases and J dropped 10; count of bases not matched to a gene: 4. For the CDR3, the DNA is TGTGCCAGCAGCTTAGGGGGACAGGGCCGATCACCCCTCCACTTT. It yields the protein CASSLGGQGRSPLHF.

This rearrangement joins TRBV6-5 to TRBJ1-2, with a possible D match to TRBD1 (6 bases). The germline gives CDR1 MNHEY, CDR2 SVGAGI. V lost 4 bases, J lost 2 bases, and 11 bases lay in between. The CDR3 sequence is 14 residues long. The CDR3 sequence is CASSLAGTNYGYTF. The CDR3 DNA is TGTGCCAGCAGTTTGGCAGGGACAAACTATGGCTACACCTTC.

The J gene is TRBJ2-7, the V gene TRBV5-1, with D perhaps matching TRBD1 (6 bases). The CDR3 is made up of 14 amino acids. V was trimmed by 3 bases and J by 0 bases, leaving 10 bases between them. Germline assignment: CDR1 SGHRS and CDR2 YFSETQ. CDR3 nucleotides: TGCGCCAGCAGCTCGGGGACAAGCTCCTACGAGCAGTACTTC. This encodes CASSSGTSSYEQYF. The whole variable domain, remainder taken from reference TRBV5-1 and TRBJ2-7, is KAGVTQTPRYLIKTRGQQVTLSCSPISGHRSVSWYQQTPGQGLQFLFEYFSETQRNKGNFPGRFSGRQFSNSRSEMNVSTLELGDSALYLCASSSGTSSYEQYFGPGTRLTVT.